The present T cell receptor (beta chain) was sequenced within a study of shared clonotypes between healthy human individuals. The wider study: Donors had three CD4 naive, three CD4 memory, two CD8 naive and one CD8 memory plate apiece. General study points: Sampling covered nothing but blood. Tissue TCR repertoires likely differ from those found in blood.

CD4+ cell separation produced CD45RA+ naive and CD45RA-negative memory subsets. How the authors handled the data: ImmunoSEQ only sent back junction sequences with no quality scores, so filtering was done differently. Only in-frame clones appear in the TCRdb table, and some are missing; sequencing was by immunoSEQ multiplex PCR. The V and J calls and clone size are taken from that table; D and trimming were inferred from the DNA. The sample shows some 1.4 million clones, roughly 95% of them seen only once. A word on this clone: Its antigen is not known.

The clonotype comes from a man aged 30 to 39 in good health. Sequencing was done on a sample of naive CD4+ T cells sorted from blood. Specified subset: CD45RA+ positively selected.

The CDR3 protein is CASSLLGRDSNQPQHF. In DNA form, the CDR3 reads TGTGCCAGCAGTTTATTAGGCAGAGATAGCAATCAGCCCCAGCATTTT. The chain is built from TRBV28 and TRBJ1-5; D not resolved. Trimming cost V 1 base and J 0 bases, with 10 bases left between them. CDR3 length: 16 amino acids. CDR1 is MDHEN and CDR2 is SYDVKM in the germline V gene.